The T cell receptor beta chain described here comes from a study of blood T cell repertoires in COVID-19. On the study more broadly: There were acute and convalescent COVID-19 samples, and they came from the United States, Italy and Spain. T cells, B-cell-depleted T cells, or PBMCs provided the cDNA or gDNA that served as material.

The CDR3 has 17 residues. Repertoires were generated with immunoSEQ multiplex PCR, while TCRdb's copy carries only in-frame clones and drops some. The sample shows around 84,000 clones, around 85% of them seen only once. The TCR was taken from an older man with active or convalescent COVID-19. This chain links TRBV21-1 with TRBJ1-1; no check of the table's D call, TRBD1, against the DNA was made. TRBV21-1 is a known pseudogene. The source material was peripheral blood. This CDR3 is CASTPGTGGEENTEAFF. Written as DNA, the CDR3 is TGTGCCAGCACCCCCGGGACAGGGGGCGAAGAGAACACTGAAGCTTTCTTT.